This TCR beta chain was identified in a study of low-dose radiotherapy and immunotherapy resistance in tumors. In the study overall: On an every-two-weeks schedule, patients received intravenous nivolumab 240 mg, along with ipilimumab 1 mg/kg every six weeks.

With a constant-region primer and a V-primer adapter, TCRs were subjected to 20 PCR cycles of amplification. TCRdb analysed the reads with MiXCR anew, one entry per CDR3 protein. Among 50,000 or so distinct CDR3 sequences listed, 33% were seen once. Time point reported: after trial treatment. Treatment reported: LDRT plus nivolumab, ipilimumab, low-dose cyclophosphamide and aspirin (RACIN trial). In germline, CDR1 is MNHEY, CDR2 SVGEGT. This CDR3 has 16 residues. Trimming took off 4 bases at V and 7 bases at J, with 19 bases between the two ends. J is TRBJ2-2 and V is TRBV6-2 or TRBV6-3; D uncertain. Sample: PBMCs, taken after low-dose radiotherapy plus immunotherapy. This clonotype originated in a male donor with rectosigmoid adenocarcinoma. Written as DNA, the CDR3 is TGTGCCAGCAGTTTATCGAGGTCCAGTCTGGGCGGGGAGCTGTTTTTT. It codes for CASSLSRSSLGGELFF.